This TCR beta chain was recorded in a study of blood T cell repertoires in COVID-19 (dated by TCRdb to 2018 to 2021). About the full investigation: The collaborator samples originated in the United States, Italy and Spain and spanned the acute and convalescent phases of COVID-19. The prospective study material was composed of cDNA or gDNA derived from T cells, B-cell-depleted T cells, or PBMCs. Deeply sampled blood TCRbeta repertoires from subjects exposed to, actively infected with, or recovered from COVID-19 were included in the dataset. The repertoires were released in a freely available public database intended as a resource for research on the immune response to SARS-CoV-2. Samples came from the ongoing ImmuneRACE study (first 160 participants) plus 1,254 subjects from 6 global collaborators. Sample metadata almost always included a de-identified subject ID, COVID-19 status, age in years and sex. HLA class I and class II types, where available, came from metadata supplied by the sample provider rather than from assay-based typing. Broader findings and caveats from the paper: Clinical and demographic metadata were provided uncurated, with the amount varying by source and participant.

The count of this clone is one. What antigen it recognizes has not been identified. No clone much larger than this one lies a single base away; base qualities are absent. V loses 1 base at its end and J loses 0 bases; junction bases beyond the gene matches: 1. From the germline V gene (reference sequence), CDR1 is GTSNPN and CDR2 is SVGIG. There are 16 amino acids in the CDR3, from cysteine to phenylalanine inclusive. Only the CDR3 portion is preserved as DNA: 48 bases, with reading frame beginning at the first base. TCRbeta CDR3 regions were amplified from genomic DNA by means of the immunoSEQ Assay, a bias-controlled multiplex PCR. On the authors' methods: Nucleated cell counts per sample were estimated from amplification of reference gene primers within the assay. To quantify the absolute abundance of each unique TCRbeta CDR3 rearrangement, sequence reads were collapsed and filtered. For each sample, productive Simpson clonality was calculated by taking the square root of Simpson's diversity index across productive rearrangements. Held by TCRdb, this immuneACCESS table contains in-frame sequences only and omits some clones. Under half of the omission traces to an unresolved V gene where checked; the cause of the rest is unknown. Clone size and V and J calls were adopted from that table, with D and trimming inferred from the DNA. The sample records over 150,000 clones, roughly 84% of which are singletons. The top ten hold about 0.95% of the sample.

Each collaborating institution followed its own protocols to collect whole blood in K2EDTA tubes. For TCRbeta analysis, collaborators shipped samples as frozen whole blood, isolated PBMCs, or DNA extracted from either of those sample types. The receptor chain draws on TRBV30 and TRBJ2-5, with 14 bases in between that match TRBD2. Sequences were obtained from peripheral blood. This TCR was recovered from a man aged 35 to 55 with acute or convalescent COVID-19. The CDR3 protein: CAWSAGLAGDQETQYF. The DNA sequence is as follows: TGTGCCTGGAGTGCGGGACTAGCGGGGGACCAAGAGACCCAGTACTTC.